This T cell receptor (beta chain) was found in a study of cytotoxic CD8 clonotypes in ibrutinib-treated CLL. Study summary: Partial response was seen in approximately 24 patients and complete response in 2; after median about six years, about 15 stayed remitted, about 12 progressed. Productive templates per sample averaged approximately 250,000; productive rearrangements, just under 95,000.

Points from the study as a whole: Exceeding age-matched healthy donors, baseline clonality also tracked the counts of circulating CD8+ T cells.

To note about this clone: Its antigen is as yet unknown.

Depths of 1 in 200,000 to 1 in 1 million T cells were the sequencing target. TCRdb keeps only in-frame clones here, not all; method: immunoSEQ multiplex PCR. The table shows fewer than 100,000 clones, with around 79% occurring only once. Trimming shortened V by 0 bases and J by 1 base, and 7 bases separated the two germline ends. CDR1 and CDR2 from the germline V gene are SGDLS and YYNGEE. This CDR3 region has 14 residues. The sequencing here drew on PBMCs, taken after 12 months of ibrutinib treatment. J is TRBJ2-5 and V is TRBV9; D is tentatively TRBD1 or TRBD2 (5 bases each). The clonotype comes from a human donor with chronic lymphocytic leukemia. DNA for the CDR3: TGTGCCAGCAGCGTAGGAGGGGCCCAAGAGACCCAGTACTTC. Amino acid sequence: CASSVGGAQETQYF.